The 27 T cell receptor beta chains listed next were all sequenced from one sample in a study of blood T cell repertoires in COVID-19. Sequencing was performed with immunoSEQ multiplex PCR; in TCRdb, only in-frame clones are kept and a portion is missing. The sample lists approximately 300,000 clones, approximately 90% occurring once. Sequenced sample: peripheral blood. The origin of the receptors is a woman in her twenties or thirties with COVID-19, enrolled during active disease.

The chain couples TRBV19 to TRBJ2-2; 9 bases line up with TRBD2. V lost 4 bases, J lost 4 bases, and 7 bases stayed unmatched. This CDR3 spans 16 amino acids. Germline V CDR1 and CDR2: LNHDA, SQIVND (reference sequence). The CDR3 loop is CASSSSGTSITGELFF. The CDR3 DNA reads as TGTGCCAGTAGTAGTTCGGGGACTAGCATCACCGGGGAGCTGTTTTTT. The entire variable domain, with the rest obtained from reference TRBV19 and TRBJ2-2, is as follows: DGGITQSPKYLFRKEGQNVTLSCEQNLNHDAMYWYRQDPGQGLRLIYYSQIVNDFQKGDIAEGYSVSREKKESFPLTVTSAQKNPTAFYLCASSSSGTSITGELFFGEGSRLTVL.

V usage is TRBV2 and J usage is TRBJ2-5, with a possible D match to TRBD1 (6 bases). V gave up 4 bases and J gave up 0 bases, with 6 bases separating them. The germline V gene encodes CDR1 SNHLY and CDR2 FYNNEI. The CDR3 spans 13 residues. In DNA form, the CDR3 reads TGTGCCAGCAGTGGGACAGACCAAGAGACCCAGTACTTC. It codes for CASSGTDQETQYF.

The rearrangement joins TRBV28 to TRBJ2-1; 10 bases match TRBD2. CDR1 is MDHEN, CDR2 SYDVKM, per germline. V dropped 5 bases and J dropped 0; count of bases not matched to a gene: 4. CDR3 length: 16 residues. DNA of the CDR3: TGTGCCAGCAGTAACCGACTAGCGGGCTCCTACAATGAGCAGTTCTTC. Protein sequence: CASSNRLAGSYNEQFF.

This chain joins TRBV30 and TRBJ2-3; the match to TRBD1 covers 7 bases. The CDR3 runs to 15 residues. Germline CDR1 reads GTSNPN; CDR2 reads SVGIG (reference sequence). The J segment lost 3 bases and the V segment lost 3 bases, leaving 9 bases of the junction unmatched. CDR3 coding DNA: TGTGCCTGGAGCCTCACAGGGGATAGTACAGATACGCAGTATTTT. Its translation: CAWSLTGDSTDTQYF.

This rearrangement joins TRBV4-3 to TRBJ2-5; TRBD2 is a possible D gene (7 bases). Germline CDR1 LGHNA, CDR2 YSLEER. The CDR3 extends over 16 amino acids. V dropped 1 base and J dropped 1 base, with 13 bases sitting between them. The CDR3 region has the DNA TGCGCCAGCAGCCAAGGAAGGGGGGGGGTCCAAGAGACCCAGTACTTC. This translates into CASSQGRGGVQETQYF.

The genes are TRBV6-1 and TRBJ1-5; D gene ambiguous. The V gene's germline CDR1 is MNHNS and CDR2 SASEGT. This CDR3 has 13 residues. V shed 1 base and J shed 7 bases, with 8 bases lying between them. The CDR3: CASSEGLRQPQHF. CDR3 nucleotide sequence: TGTGCCAGCAGTGAAGGGCTGCGGCAGCCCCAGCATTTT.

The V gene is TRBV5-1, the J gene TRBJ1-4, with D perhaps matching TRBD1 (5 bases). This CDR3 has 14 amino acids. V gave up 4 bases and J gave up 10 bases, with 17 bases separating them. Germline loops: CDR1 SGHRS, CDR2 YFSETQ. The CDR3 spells CASSKGLAGLKLFF. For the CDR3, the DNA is TGCGCCAGCAGCAAGGGACTAGCGGGCCTAAAACTGTTTTTT. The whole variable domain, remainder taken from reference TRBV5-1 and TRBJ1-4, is KAGVTQTPRYLIKTRGQQVTLSCSPISGHRSVSWYQQTPGQGLQFLFEYFSETQRNKGNFPGRFSGRQFSNSRSEMNVSTLELGDSALYLCASSKGLAGLKLFFGSGTQLSVL.

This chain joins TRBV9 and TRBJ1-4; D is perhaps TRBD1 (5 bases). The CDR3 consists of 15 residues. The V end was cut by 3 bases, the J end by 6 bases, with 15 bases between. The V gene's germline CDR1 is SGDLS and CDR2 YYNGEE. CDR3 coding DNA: TGTGCCAGCAGCGCCACAGGCCTCTCGGATGAAAAACTGTTTTTT. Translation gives CASSATGLSDEKLFF.

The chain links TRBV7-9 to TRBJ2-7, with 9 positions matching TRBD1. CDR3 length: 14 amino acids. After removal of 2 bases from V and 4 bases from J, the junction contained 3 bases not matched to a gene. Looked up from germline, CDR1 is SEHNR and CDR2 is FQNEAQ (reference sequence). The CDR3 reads CASSLQQGAYEQYF. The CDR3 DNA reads TGTGCCAGCAGCTTACAACAGGGGGCATACGAGCAGTACTTC.

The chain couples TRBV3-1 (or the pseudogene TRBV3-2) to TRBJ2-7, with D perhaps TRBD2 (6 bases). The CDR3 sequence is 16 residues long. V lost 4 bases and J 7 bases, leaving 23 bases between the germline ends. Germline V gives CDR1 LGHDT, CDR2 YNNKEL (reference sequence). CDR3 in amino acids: CASSPDERRGSREQYF. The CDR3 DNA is TGTGCCAGCAGCCCAGACGAACGGCGGGGCTCCCGGGAGCAGTACTTC.

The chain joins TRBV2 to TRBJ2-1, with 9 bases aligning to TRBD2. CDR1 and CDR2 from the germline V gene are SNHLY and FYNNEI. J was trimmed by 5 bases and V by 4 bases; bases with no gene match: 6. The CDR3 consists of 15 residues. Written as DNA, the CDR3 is TGTGCCAGCAGTGCCGGGACTAGCAGTGACAATGAGCAGTTCTTC. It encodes CASSAGTSSDNEQFF. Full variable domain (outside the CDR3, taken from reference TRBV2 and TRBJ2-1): EPEVTQTPSHQVTQMGQEVILRCVPISNHLYFYWYRQILGQKVEFLVSFYNNEISEKSEIFDDQFSVERPDGSNFTLKIRSTKLEDSAMYFCASSAGTSSDNEQFFGPGTRLTVL.

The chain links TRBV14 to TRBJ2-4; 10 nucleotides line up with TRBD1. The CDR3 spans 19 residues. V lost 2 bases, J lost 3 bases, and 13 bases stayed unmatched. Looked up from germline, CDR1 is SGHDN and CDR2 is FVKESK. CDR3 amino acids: CASSQRGQGLRDGKNIQYF. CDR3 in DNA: TGTGCCAGCAGCCAACGGGGACAGGGGCTAAGGGATGGCAAAAACATTCAGTACTTC.

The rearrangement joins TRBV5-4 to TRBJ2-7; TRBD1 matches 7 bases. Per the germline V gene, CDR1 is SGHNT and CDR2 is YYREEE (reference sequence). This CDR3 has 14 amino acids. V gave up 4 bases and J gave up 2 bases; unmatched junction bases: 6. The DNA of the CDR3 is TGTGCCAGCAGCCGACAAACAGGGGCCTACGAGCAGTACTTC. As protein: CASSRQTGAYEQYF.

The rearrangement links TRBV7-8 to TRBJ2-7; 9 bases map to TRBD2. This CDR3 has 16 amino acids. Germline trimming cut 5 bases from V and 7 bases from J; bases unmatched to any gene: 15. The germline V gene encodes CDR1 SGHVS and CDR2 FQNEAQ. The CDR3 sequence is CASSPGAGGPFREQYF. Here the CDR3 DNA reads TGTGCCAGCAGCCCCGGGGCGGGAGGGCCTTTCCGGGAGCAGTACTTC.

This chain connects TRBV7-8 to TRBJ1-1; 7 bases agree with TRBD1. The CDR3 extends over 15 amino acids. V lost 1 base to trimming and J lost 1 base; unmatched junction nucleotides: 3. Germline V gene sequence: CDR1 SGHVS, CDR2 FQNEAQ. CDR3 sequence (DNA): TGTGCCAGCAGCTTAGGGACAGGATCGAACACTGAAGCTTTCTTT. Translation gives CASSLGTGSNTEAFF.

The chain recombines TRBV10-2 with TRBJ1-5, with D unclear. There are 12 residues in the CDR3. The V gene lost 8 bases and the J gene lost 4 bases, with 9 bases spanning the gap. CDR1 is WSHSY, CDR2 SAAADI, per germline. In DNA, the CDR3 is TGCGCCAGCCGCCAGGAAAATCAGCCCCAGCATTTT. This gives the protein CASRQENQPQHF.

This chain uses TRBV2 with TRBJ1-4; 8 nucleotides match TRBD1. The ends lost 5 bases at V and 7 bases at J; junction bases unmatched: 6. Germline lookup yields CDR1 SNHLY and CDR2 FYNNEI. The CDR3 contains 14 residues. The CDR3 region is CASSRNRGTEKLFF. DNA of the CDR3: TGTGCCAGCAGTCGTAACAGGGGGACTGAAAAACTGTTTTTT.

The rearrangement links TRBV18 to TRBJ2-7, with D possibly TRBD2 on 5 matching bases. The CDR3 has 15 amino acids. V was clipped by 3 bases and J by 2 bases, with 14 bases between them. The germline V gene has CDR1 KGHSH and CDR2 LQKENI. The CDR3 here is CASSPPGLGAYEQYF. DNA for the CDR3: TGTGCCAGCTCACCTCCGGGATTAGGAGCCTACGAGCAGTACTTC.

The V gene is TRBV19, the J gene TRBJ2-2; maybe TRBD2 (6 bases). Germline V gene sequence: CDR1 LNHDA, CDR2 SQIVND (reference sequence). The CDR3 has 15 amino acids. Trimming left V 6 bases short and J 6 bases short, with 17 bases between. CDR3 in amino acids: CASSPLTTSSGELFF. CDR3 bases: TGTGCCAGTAGCCCTCTCACCACTAGCTCCGGGGAGCTGTTTTTT.

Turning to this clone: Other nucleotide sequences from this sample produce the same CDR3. The CDR3 nucleotides read TGTGCCAGCAGTTACTCCGGGACTTATTCCTACGAGCAGTACTTC. Translation: CASSYSGTYSYEQYF. The chain couples TRBV6-5 to TRBJ2-7, with D possibly being TRBD2 (6 bases). This CDR3 region has 15 residues. V lost 0 bases and J 1 base, leaving 10 bases between the germline ends. Germline CDR1 reads MNHEY; CDR2 reads SVGAGI.

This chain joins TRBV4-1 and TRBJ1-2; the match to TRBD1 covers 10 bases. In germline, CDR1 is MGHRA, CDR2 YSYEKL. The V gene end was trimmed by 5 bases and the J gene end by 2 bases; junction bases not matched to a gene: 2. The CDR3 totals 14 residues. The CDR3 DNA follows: TGCGCCAGCAGCACGGGACAGGGGAACTATGGCTACACCTTC. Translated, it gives CASSTGQGNYGYTF.

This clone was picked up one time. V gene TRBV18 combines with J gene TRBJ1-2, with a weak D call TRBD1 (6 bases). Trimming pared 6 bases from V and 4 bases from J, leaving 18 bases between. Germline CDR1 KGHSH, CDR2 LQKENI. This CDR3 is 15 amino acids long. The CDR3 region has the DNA TGTGCCAGCTCCCAAGCCCGGGGGGCGGCCTATGGCTACACCTTC. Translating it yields CASSQARGAAYGYTF.

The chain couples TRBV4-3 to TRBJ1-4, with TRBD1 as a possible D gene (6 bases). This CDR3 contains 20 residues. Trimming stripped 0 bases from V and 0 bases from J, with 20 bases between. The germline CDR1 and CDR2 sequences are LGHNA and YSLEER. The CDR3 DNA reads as TGCGCCAGCAGCCAAGAAGTTCCCGGGGGGGCGGGTTCAACTAATGAAAAACTGTTTTTT. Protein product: CASSQEVPGGAGSTNEKLFF.

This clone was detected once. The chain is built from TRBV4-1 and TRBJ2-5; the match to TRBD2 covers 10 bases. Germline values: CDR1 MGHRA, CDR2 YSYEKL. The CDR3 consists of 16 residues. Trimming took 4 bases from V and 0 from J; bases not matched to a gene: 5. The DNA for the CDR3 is TGCGCCAGCAGCCGAGGGACTAGCGACAACCAAGAGACCCAGTACTTC. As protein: CASSRGTSDNQETQYF.

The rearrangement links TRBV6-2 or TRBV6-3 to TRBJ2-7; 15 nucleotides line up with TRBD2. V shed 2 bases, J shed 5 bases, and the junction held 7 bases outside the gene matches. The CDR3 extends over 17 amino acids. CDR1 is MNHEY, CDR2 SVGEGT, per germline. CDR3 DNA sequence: TGTGCCAGCAGTTACGCCGGACTAGCGGGAGGGCCCGACGAGCAGTACTTC. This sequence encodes CASSYAGLAGGPDEQYF.

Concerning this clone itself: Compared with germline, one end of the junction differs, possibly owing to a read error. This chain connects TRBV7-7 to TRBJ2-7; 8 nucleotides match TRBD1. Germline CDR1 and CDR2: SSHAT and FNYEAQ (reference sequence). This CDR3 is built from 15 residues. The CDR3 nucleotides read TGTGCTAGCAGCTACGGGACAGGTACCTCCTACGAGCAGTACTTC. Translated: CASSYGTGTSYEQYF.

The CDR3 bases are TGCGCCAGCAGTGATCAGGGTCGACCCTCCTACAATGAGCAGTTCTTC. Amino acid sequence: CASSDQGRPSYNEQFF. The J gene is TRBJ2-1, the V gene TRBV10-1; D may be TRBD1 (5 bases). The CDR3 has 16 amino acids. Trimming cost V 3 bases and J 0 bases, with 12 bases left between them. Germline loops: CDR1 WNHNN, CDR2 SYGVQD (reference sequence).